Following are 12 T cell receptor beta chains from one sample sequenced in a study of Ad26.COV2.S vaccination and SARS-CoV-2 variants. The table came from immunoSEQ multiplex PCR; TCRdb's copy has only in-frame clones and leaves some out. Found here are roughly 680,000 clones, 89% of them singletons; the top ten hold around 1.4%. The treatment is: about 20 received Ad26.COV2.S at low or high dose, single or two shots; several received placebo; per-sample allocation not given. Material that was analyzed had been drawn on day 63 after the first vaccine or placebo injection. The sample here was peripheral blood, taken in a trial of Ad26.COV2.S vaccine versus placebo. The receptor source for this set is a person between 18 and 59 years old who received the Ad26.COV2.S COVID-19 vaccine or a placebo.

The CDR3 loop is CASSLHLNYGYTF. The CDR3 DNA follows: TGTGCCAGCAGCCTACACCTAAACTATGGCTACACCTTC. V gene TRBV11-2 combines with J gene TRBJ1-2; D ambiguous. Trimming left V 5 bases short and J 2 bases short, with 9 bases between. Germline V gives CDR1 SGHAT, CDR2 FQNNGV. This CDR3 is 13 amino acids long.

The chain has TRBV5-6 and TRBJ2-7; 9 bases are shared with TRBD1. CDR1 is SGHDT and CDR2 is YYEEEE in the germline V gene. This CDR3 spans 13 amino acids. V dropped 2 bases and J dropped 7; count of bases not matched to a gene: 4. CDR3 sequence reads: CASSLGTGIEQYF. The DNA of the CDR3 is TGTGCCAGCAGCTTAGGGACAGGGATTGAGCAGTACTTC.

The V call is TRBV27, the J call TRBJ2-7; no definite D call. CDR1 is MNHEY, CDR2 SMNVEV, per germline (reference sequence). V was shortened by 1 base and J by 7 bases, with 17 bases between the two germline ends. The CDR3 is made up of 15 amino acids. The CDR3 DNA reads as TGTGCCAGCAGTTTATACGGCGACTTTCGGCGGGAGCAGTACTTC. As protein: CASSLYGDFRREQYF.

V is TRBV5-1 and J is TRBJ2-7; D is uncertain. Germline V gene data show CDR1 as SGHRS and CDR2 as YFSETQ. Between the trimmed V and J ends, which lost 0 bases and 7 bases, there was a span of 14 bases. The CDR3 spans 14 residues. The CDR3 DNA reads as TGCGCCAGCAGCTTGGGAGACGTCTACGAGGAGCAGTACTTC. The encoded protein is CASSLGDVYEEQYF.

The sample holds one count of this clone. The chain uses TRBV29-1 and TRBJ2-5; tentative D call: TRBD1 (5 bases). The germline gives CDR1 SQVTM, CDR2 ANQGSEA. The CDR3 runs to 17 residues. Trimming left V 5 bases short and J 2 bases short, with 24 bases between. In DNA, the CDR3 is TGCAGCGTTTGGGCCGATTACAGGTCTAGGGGACAAGAGACCCAGTACTTC. This translates into CSVWADYRSRGQETQYF.

This chain connects TRBV3-1 (or the pseudogene TRBV3-2) to TRBJ1-1; 9 bases are a match to TRBD1. CDR3 length: 15 amino acids. Germline values: CDR1 LGHDT, CDR2 YNNKEL (reference sequence). Unmatched junction bases numbered 8, after V lost 4 bases and J lost 5 bases. This CDR3 is CASSRRGTGITEAFF. In DNA form, the CDR3 reads TGTGCCAGCAGCCGGCGAGGGACAGGGATTACTGAAGCTTTCTTT.

This chain links TRBV2 with TRBJ1-6; TRBD1 might be the D (6 bases). Germline V gene lookup returns CDR1 SNHLY and CDR2 FYNNEI. CDR3 length: 15 amino acids. Trimming shortened V by 5 bases and J by 4 bases, and 12 bases separated the two germline ends. CDR3 bases: TGTGCCAGCAGTCCCCTACAGGGTTATAATTCACCCCTCCACTTT. It encodes CASSPLQGYNSPLHF.

The CDR3 loop reads CASSFGVSSYNEQFF. CDR3 DNA: TGCGCCAGCAGCTTTGGGGTGAGCTCCTACAATGAGCAGTTCTTC. The J gene is TRBJ2-1, the V gene TRBV5-1; the D is unclear. The CDR3 consists of 15 residues. CDR1 and CDR2 from the germline V gene are SGHRS and YFSETQ. V dropped 2 bases and J dropped 0 bases, with 9 bases sitting between them.

V and J are TRBV10-1 and TRBJ1-2; possibly TRBD1 for D (6 bases). The germline V gene encodes CDR1 WNHNN and CDR2 SYGVQD (reference sequence). CDR3 size: 13 residues. Trimming took off 9 bases at V and 3 bases at J, with 14 bases between the two ends. CDR3 bases: TGCGCCAGTTTTAAGGGGGGACACTATGGCTACACCTTC. Translating it yields CASFKGGHYGYTF.

This clone was seen once. This chain links TRBV14 with TRBJ2-5; D gene unclear. This CDR3 comprises 14 residues. Per the germline V gene, CDR1 is SGHDN and CDR2 is FVKESK. V was shortened by 1 base and J by 0 bases, with 6 bases between the two germline ends. The CDR3 spells CASSQAKYQETQYF. The CDR3, as DNA: TGTGCCAGCAGCCAAGCGAAGTACCAAGAGACCCAGTACTTC.

The gene calls are TRBV9 and TRBJ1-4; D might be TRBD1 (6 bases). The V end lost 0 bases, the J end lost 8 bases, and 14 bases lay between the germline ends. Germline V CDR1 and CDR2: SGDLS, YYNGEE. The length of the CDR3 is 15 residues. CDR3 protein: CASSVAGAEGEKLFF. The CDR3 DNA sequence: TGTGCCAGCAGCGTAGCGGGGGCTGAGGGGGAAAAACTGTTTTTT. The full variable domain, completed using reference TRBV9 and TRBJ1-4, is DSGVTQTPKHLITATGQRVTLRCSPRSGDLSVYWYQQSLDQGLQFLIQYYNGEERAKGNILERFSAQQFPDLHSELNLSSLELGDSALYFCASSVAGAEGEKLFFGSGTQLSVL.

The V and J genes are TRBV15 and TRBJ1-5, with 7 positions matching TRBD1. V trimming: 3 bases; J trimming: 0 bases; junction bases outside the gene matches: 2. Germline V gene lookup returns CDR1 LNHNV and CDR2 YYDKDF (reference sequence). CDR3 size: 15 residues. The CDR3 is CATSRGQTSNQPQHF. The CDR3 DNA follows: TGTGCCACCAGCAGGGGACAGACTAGCAATCAGCCCCAGCATTTT.